This entry concerns a single T cell receptor (beta chain). The V and J ends lost 6 bases and 0 bases respectively, with 7 bases between them. There are 13 residues in the CDR3. The sample belongs to a study of blood T cell repertoires in COVID-19. Study at large: Samples of COVID-19 (acute and convalescent) were obtained from the United States, Italy and Spain. Sources were T cells, B-cell-depleted T cells, or PBMCs; the material itself was cDNA or gDNA.

Original handling: Estimation of nucleated cell counts relied on the amplification of reference gene primers. Produced via immunoSEQ multiplex PCR; TCRdb's table is partial and in-frame only. D and trimming were read from the DNA, whereas the V and J calls and clone size are those reported in that table. The sample holds roughly 100,000 clones, approximately 80% seen once. The rearrangement links TRBV12-3 or TRBV12-4 to TRBJ2-3; D is undetermined. The sequenced sample consisted of peripheral blood. This sequence was found in a human donor in a cohort sampled during active COVID-19. The chain's CDR3 is CASRVSSTDTQYF. The CDR3 DNA is TGTGCCAGCAGGGTGAGCAGCACAGATACGCAGTATTTT.